Listed here are 28 T cell receptor beta chains from one sample, sequenced in a study of beta chain features in type 1 diabetes. Expressed TCRB transcripts were sequenced, since all the RNA that had been isolated was reverse transcribed. The assay was immunoSEQ multiplex PCR, and TCRdb's table has in-frame clones only and misses some. The sample shows about 250,000 clones, about 14% of them seen only once. Source material: naive CD4+ T cells from blood. These receptors were obtained from a woman aged 40-49 years in good health.

The chain is built from TRBV9 and TRBJ2-2; D not resolved. This CDR3 comprises 14 residues. Germline CDR1 and CDR2: SGDLS and YYNGEE. Trimming took off 0 bases at V and 1 base at J, with 4 bases between the two ends. The CDR3: CASSVARNTGELFF. In DNA form, the CDR3 reads TGTGCCAGCAGCGTAGCTAGGAACACCGGGGAGCTGTTTTTT. Looking up the rest from reference TRBV9 and TRBJ2-2 gives the full variable domain: DSGVTQTPKHLITATGQRVTLRCSPRSGDLSVYWYQQSLDQGLQFLIQYYNGEERAKGNILERFSAQQFPDLHSELNLSSLELGDSALYFCASSVARNTGELFFGEGSRLTVL.

The chain uses TRBV30 and TRBJ2-1; 8 bases are a match to TRBD1. V was clipped by 4 bases and J by 0 bases; unmatched bases: 2. Germline V gene sequence: CDR1 GTSNPN, CDR2 SVGIG (reference sequence). This CDR3 contains 14 residues. As DNA, the CDR3 is TGTGCCTGGACAGGGGGCTGCTCCTACAATGAGCAGTTCTTC. Its protein is CAWTGGCSYNEQFF.

This clone was seen a handful of times. This chain uses TRBV9 with TRBJ1-5; D unresolved. The CDR3 has 13 amino acids. Germline V gene sequence: CDR1 SGDLS, CDR2 YYNGEE. The V gene lost 0 bases and the J gene lost 5 bases, with 6 bases spanning the gap. The CDR3 DNA is TGTGCCAGCAGCGTAGGACAAGATCAGCCCCAGCATTTT. Translating gives CASSVGQDQPQHF.

This chain joins TRBV5-1 and TRBJ1-4, with D unresolved. Germline CDR1 is SGHRS and CDR2 is YFSETQ. Deletions cut 4 bases from V and 4 bases from J, with 5 bases between. CDR3 size: 12 residues. Written as DNA, the CDR3 is TGCGCCAGCAGCCGGGGTAATGAAAAACTGTTTTTT. Translating it yields CASSRGNEKLFF. Looking up the rest from reference TRBV5-1 and TRBJ1-4 gives the full variable domain: KAGVTQTPRYLIKTRGQQVTLSCSPISGHRSVSWYQQTPGQGLQFLFEYFSETQRNKGNFPGRFSGRQFSNSRSEMNVSTLELGDSALYLCASSRGNEKLFFGSGTQLSVL.

This clone was detected many times. The chain recombines TRBV4-3 with TRBJ2-1, with D hard to call. Germline CDR1 LGHNA, CDR2 YSLEER. The CDR3 is 13 residues long. Trimming removed 4 bases from V and 8 bases from J, with 12 bases in between. The CDR3 DNA is TGCGCCAGCAGCCGGAACATAGACTATGAGCAGTTCTTC. Encoded protein: CASSRNIDYEQFF.

The chain has TRBV7-9 and TRBJ1-1; 10 bases are shared with TRBD1. V was pared by 5 bases and J by 6 bases, with 9 bases of the junction left unmatched. The CDR3 covers 15 residues. CDR1 SEHNR and CDR2 FQNEAQ come from the germline V gene (reference sequence). CDR3 coding DNA: TGTGCCAGCAGCGGTCGGGACAGGGGAAAACCTGAAGCTTTCTTT. Translation gives CASSGRDRGKPEAFF.

The sample holds a few counts of this clone. The chain joins TRBV6-5 to TRBJ2-1; perhaps TRBD2 as D (6 bases). Trimming shortened V by 0 bases and J by 12 bases, and 12 bases separated the two germline ends. The CDR3 runs to 13 residues. Germline-derived CDR1 and CDR2 are MNHEY and SVGAGI. The CDR3 DNA follows: TGTGCCAGCAGTTACTCAAGTTGGAGGGGGCAGTTCTTC. It is translated as CASSYSSWRGQFF.

There are many counts of this clone. This chain's CDR3 is CASSAGPGGWSYNEQFF. The CDR3 DNA is TGTGCCAGCAGCGCTGGGCCGGGAGGTTGGTCCTACAATGAGCAGTTCTTC. V gene TRBV7-9 combines with J gene TRBJ2-1; 7 bases match TRBD2. V was pared by 5 bases and J by 1 base, with 11 bases of the junction left unmatched. The CDR3 is made up of 17 amino acids. CDR1 is SEHNR, CDR2 FQNEAQ, per germline (reference sequence).

There are a few counts of this clone. The chain uses TRBV27 and TRBJ2-6, with D perhaps matching TRBD2 (6 bases). V shed 4 bases and J shed 7 bases, with 23 bases lying between them. The CDR3 consists of 18 residues. Germline V gene data show CDR1 as MNHEY and CDR2 as SMNVEV (reference sequence). The CDR3 loop is CASSSPSRLARLANVLTF. The CDR3 coding sequence is TGTGCCAGCAGTTCCCCCTCAAGGCTAGCGCGGCTAGCCAACGTCCTGACTTTC.

This clone was detected only a few times. The V call is TRBV5-6, the J call TRBJ1-1; 8 nucleotides align to TRBD1. CDR3 size: 18 residues. Germline lookup yields CDR1 SGHDT and CDR2 YYEEEE. V dropped 3 bases and J dropped 1; count of bases not matched to a gene: 14. CDR3 amino acids: CASSSGGQAFLRNTEAFF. CDR3 DNA sequence: TGTGCCAGCAGCTCCGGGGGACAGGCCTTTCTTCGGAACACTGAAGCTTTCTTT.

This clone showed up just a few times. This sequence joins TRBV6-1 and TRBJ2-3, with TRBD2 matching over 9 bases. This CDR3 comprises 12 residues. From germline, CDR1 is MNHNS and CDR2 SASEGT. After removal of 3 bases from V and 14 bases from J, the junction contained 6 bases not matched to a gene. The CDR3 loop is CASSDLLAGWYF. The CDR3 DNA reads TGTGCCAGCAGTGATCTGCTAGCGGGGTGGTATTTT.

V usage is TRBV7-8 and J usage is TRBJ1-3; D not certain. Trimming removed 4 bases at V and 0 bases at J, with 13 bases between. Germline V lookup: CDR1 SGHVS, CDR2 FQNEAQ. The length of the CDR3 is 16 residues. The CDR3 here is CASSWLIDNSGNTIYF. CDR3 sequence (DNA): TGTGCCAGCAGCTGGCTTATTGACAACTCTGGAAACACCATATATTTT.

J is TRBJ2-1 and V is TRBV7-2; TRBD2 aligns across 12 bases. This CDR3 comprises 17 residues. CDR1 is SGHTA, CDR2 FQGNSA, per germline. J was trimmed by 8 bases and V by 5 bases; bases with no gene match: 13. The CDR3 reads CASSATSLAGGRDEQFF. The CDR3 bases are TGTGCCAGCAGCGCGACAAGTCTAGCGGGGGGGCGGGATGAGCAGTTCTTC.

This clone was seen a handful of times. The CDR3 region has the DNA TGTGCCAGCAGCTTGGGTCGACTAGCCCATTACAATGAGCAGTTCTTC. Translated: CASSLGRLAHYNEQFF. The chain carries TRBV7-2 and TRBJ2-1; 7 bases fit TRBD2. V dropped 3 bases and J dropped 4; count of bases not matched to a gene: 9. Germline V gene lookup returns CDR1 SGHTA and CDR2 FQGNSA. This CDR3 is built from 16 residues.

The J gene is TRBJ1-2, the V gene TRBV7-9; D uncertain. V was clipped by 1 base and J by 10 bases, with 10 bases between them. The CDR3 consists of 12 residues. Per germline, CDR1 SEHNR and CDR2 FQNEAQ (reference sequence). Here the CDR3 reads CASSLDGGPYTF. The CDR3 DNA reads TGTGCCAGCAGCTTAGACGGAGGGCCCTACACCTTC.

The chain joins TRBV19 to TRBJ1-1; weak D call: TRBD1 (5 bases). Trimming cost V 6 bases and J 3 bases, with 11 bases left between them. Germline loops: CDR1 LNHDA, CDR2 SQIVND (reference sequence). The CDR3 loop spans 13 amino acids. The CDR3 region has the DNA TGTGCCAGTAGGCCAGGGTTCGACACTGAAGCTTTCTTT. It specifies CASRPGFDTEAFF.

This clone was picked up a small number of times. The V and J genes are TRBV4-1 and TRBJ1-2; 7 bases are shared with TRBD1. This CDR3 contains 13 residues. CDR1 and CDR2 (germline): MGHRA, YSYEKL. Trimming at V came to 3 bases and at J to 2 bases, leaving 0 bases not matched to a gene. The CDR3 region has the DNA TGCGCCAGCAGCCAGGGACAGAACTATGGCTACACCTTC. Translated, it gives CASSQGQNYGYTF.

This clone was picked up a small number of times. The V gene is TRBV5-4, the J gene TRBJ2-1; TRBD2 aligns across 13 bases. Germline trimming cut 4 bases from V and 9 bases from J; bases unmatched to any gene: 10. CDR1 and CDR2 (germline): SGHNT, YYREEE (reference sequence). The CDR3 has 16 amino acids. DNA of the CDR3: TGTGCCAGCAGCCGAGCGACTAGCGGGGGGTCCGGTGAGCAGTTCTTC. Protein product: CASSRATSGGSGEQFF.

This clone was counted between two and nine times. A junction boundary mismatches the germline segment, possibly from a read error. The chain joins TRBV6-5 to TRBJ2-5; tentatively, D is TRBD2 (5 bases). The germline V gene has CDR1 MNHEY and CDR2 SVGAGI. This CDR3 is 14 amino acids long. In DNA, the CDR3 is TGTGCCAGCAGCTACTCCTTAGCGCAAGAGACCCAGTACTTC. Residues: CASSYSLAQETQYF.

With regard to this clone: The conserved final phenylalanine or tryptophan is absent from the CDR3, which likely points to a read error. The DNA is left out, because the CDR3 cannot be placed on it with certainty; the CDR3 is given as TCRdb lists it. The rearrangement joins TRBV6-5 to TRBJ2-3; the D call of TRBD2 is as the table states it, not checked on the DNA. Germline assignment: CDR1 MNHEY and CDR2 SVGAGI. The CDR3 is made up of 11 amino acids, end residues included. The CDR3 loop is CASSTGTSEEL.

V and J are TRBV19 and TRBJ1-2; no clear D. The CDR3 is 15 residues long. With 0 bases removed from V and 4 bases from J, the gap between germline ends came to 12 bases. Germline loops: CDR1 LNHDA, CDR2 SQIVND (reference sequence). The CDR3 region is CASSIEARRSYGYTF. The CDR3 region has the DNA TGTGCCAGTAGTATAGAGGCCCGAAGATCCTATGGCTACACCTTC.

The rearrangement joins TRBV18 to TRBJ2-7; D is possibly TRBD1 (5 bases). Germline CDR1 is KGHSH and CDR2 is LQKENI. V dropped 8 bases and J dropped 5 bases, with 16 bases sitting between them. This CDR3 region has 13 residues. CDR3 region: CASLRQIENEQYF. The CDR3 bases are TGTGCCAGCCTGAGACAGATCGAAAACGAGCAGTACTTC.

The chain couples TRBV25-1 to TRBJ1-3; 7 bases are shared with TRBD1. CDR1 MGHDK and CDR2 SYGVNS come from the germline V gene. Trimming took 6 bases from V and 2 from J; bases not matched to a gene: 4. This CDR3 has 14 residues. The chain's CDR3 is CASSLGTAGNTIYF. CDR3 bases: TGTGCCAGCAGCCTGGGGACAGCTGGAAACACCATATATTTT.

The CDR3 DNA is TGCGCCAGCAGCTTGGCGTCTAATACAGATACGCAGTATTTT. Its translation: CASSLASNTDTQYF. The gene calls are TRBV5-1 and TRBJ2-3, with D hard to call. The CDR3 sequence is 14 residues long. Looked up from germline, CDR1 is SGHRS and CDR2 is YFSETQ. Trimming cost V 0 bases and J 3 bases, with 8 bases left between them.

The sample holds one count of this clone. The genes are TRBV5-1 and TRBJ1-2, with TRBD1 matching over 7 bases. The ends lost 0 bases at V and 8 bases at J; junction bases unmatched: 7. The length of the CDR3 is 14 residues. The germline CDR1 and CDR2 sequences are SGHRS and YFSETQ. The CDR3 nucleotides are TGCGCCAGCAGCTTGGACAGGGGATCCTTAGGCTACACCTTC. Protein sequence: CASSLDRGSLGYTF.

The chain has TRBV7-2 and TRBJ2-7; 7 nucleotides line up with TRBD2. Germline lookup yields CDR1 SGHTA and CDR2 FQGNSA. V trimming: 3 bases; J trimming: 5 bases; junction bases outside the gene matches: 13. CDR3 length equals 16 residues. The CDR3 DNA reads TGTGCCAGCAGCTTCCGTGAGTGGAGCGGGGTAAACGAGCAGTACTTC. Translation gives CASSFREWSGVNEQYF.

The chain uses TRBV4-3 and TRBJ2-1, with D tentatively TRBD1 (5 bases). The V end was cut by 3 bases, the J end by 2 bases, with 8 bases between. Germline CDR1 and CDR2: LGHNA and YSLEER. CDR3 length: 14 amino acids. The CDR3 is CASSHGATYNEQFF. DNA for the CDR3: TGCGCCAGCAGCCATGGGGCGACCTACAATGAGCAGTTCTTC.

The rearrangement uses TRBV6-5 and TRBJ1-2; TRBD1 matches 9 bases. This CDR3 comprises 16 residues. Trimming cost V 0 bases and J 3 bases; bases outside gene matches: 5. Germline CDR1 MNHEY, CDR2 SVGAGI. CDR3 bases: TGTGCCAGCAGTTACTCAACAGGGGGCTCTCACTATGGCTACACCTTC. The encoded protein is CASSYSTGGSHYGYTF.